This is a list of T cell receptor beta chains from one sample in a study of OX40 agonist ivuxolimab in advanced cancers. Generated by immunoSEQ multiplex PCR, the TCRdb table keeps only in-frame clones and is missing some. Counted here are about 50,000 clones, about 92% occurring once; the ten biggest clones make up 5.5% to 7.5%. This specimen consisted of CD4+ or CD8+ T cells sorted from blood, obtained in a trial of the OX40 agonist ivuxolimab. The receptors here all came from an adult with an advanced solid tumor such as melanoma, head and neck, liver or kidney cancer. Each CDR3 is given with its conserved first and last residue. Each record gives: V gene, clone size, J gene, D gene, CDR3 protein, CDR3 DNA. D genes are given only for firm matches. Size is stated for part of the rows, as once, few or many counts, or as a class when the clone is expanded.

TRBV9,.,TRBJ1-2,.,CASTLGGRGYTF,TGTGCCAGCACCCTGGGGGGCCGAGGCTACACCTTC
TRBV4-1,.,TRBJ1-1,.,CASSQLRITEAFF,TGCGCCAGCAGCCAGTTGCGAATCACTGAAGCTTTCTTT
TRBV4-3,.,TRBJ1-1,.,CASSQGLGGWLDTEAFF,TGCGCCAGCAGCCAAGGTTTAGGGGGGTGGTTGGACACTGAAGCTTTCTTT
TRBV14,.,TRBJ2-3,TRBD2,CASSWGLADTDTQYF,TGTGCCAGCAGCTGGGGACTAGCGGACACAGATACGCAGTATTTT
TRBV28,.,TRBJ1-3,.,CASSFIPRGTFGNTIYF,TGTGCCAGCAGTTTCATCCCCCGGGGGACGTTTGGAAACACCATATATTTT
TRBV27,.,TRBJ2-7,TRBD1,CASSLRQGARNEQYF,TGTGCCAGCAGTTTAAGACAGGGGGCGAGAAACGAGCAGTACTTC
TRBV18,.,TRBJ2-1,.,CASSPMGPNYNEQFF,TGTGCCAGCTCACCTATGGGCCCAAACTACAATGAGCAGTTCTTC
TRBV5-1,.,TRBJ2-7,.,CASSRGVGSYEQYF,TGCGCCAGCAGCAGGGGGGTCGGGAGTTACGAGCAGTACTTC
TRBV27,.,TRBJ2-7,.,CASSLAVDRIYEQYF,TGTGCCAGCAGTTTAGCAGTTGACAGGATCTACGAGCAGTACTTC
TRBV7-9,once,TRBJ1-1,.,CASSLEPATMNTEAFF,TGTGCCAGCAGCTTAGAACCTGCGACCATGAACACTGAAGCTTTCTTT
TRBV9,few,TRBJ2-3,TRBD2,CASSVASGRTDTQYF,TGTGCCAGCAGCGTGGCTAGCGGGAGAACAGATACGCAGTATTTT
TRBV5-1,.,TRBJ2-5,TRBD2,CATTTSGGETQYF,TGCGCCACCACGACTAGCGGGGGGGAGACCCAGTACTTC
TRBV7-9,.,TRBJ2-5,TRBD1,CASSAGTGGETQYF,TGTGCCAGCAGCGCAGGGACAGGGGGAGAGACCCAGTACTTC
TRBV19,.,TRBJ2-7,TRBD1,CASIGAAGTGQYEQYF,TGTGCCAGTATAGGGGCGGCCGGGACAGGGCAGTACGAGCAGTACTTC
TRBV13,.,TRBJ1-5,.,CASSIGPRGVGQPQHF,TGTGCCAGCAGCATCGGGCCACGGGGCGTCGGTCAGCCCCAGCATTTT
TRBV10-2,.,TRBJ2-7,.,CASSEKASRKLYYEQYF,TGCGCCAGCAGTGAAAAAGCCAGTAGGAAGTTATACTACGAGCAGTACTTC
TRBV19,.,TRBJ2-7,.,CASSVSGYEQYF,TGTGCCAGTAGTGTCTCCGGCTACGAGCAGTACTTC
TRBV6-4,.,TRBJ1-5,.,CASSPWGNQPQHF,TGTGCCAGCAGCCCGTGGGGCAATCAGCCCCAGCATTTT
TRBV28,.,TRBJ2-3,TRBD2,CASSTSGDTQYF,TGTGCCAGCAGCACTAGCGGGGATACGCAGTATTTT
TRBV28,.,TRBJ1-5,.,CASSLMGGGLYSNQPQHF,TGTGCCAGCAGTTTAATGGGAGGAGGACTTTATAGCAATCAGCCCCAGCATTTT
TRBV5-1,once,TRBJ1-4,.,CASSAWGAGTTNEKLFF,TGCGCCAGCAGCGCCTGGGGTGCCGGAACAACTAATGAAAAACTGTTTTTT
TRBV25-1,.,TRBJ2-5,.,CASSESRWRGRQETQYF,TGTGCCAGCAGTGAATCCCGGTGGCGGGGACGCCAAGAGACCCAGTACTTC
TRBV28,.,TRBJ2-7,TRBD2,CASSFLLEGGPDEQYF,TGTGCCAGCAGTTTTTTACTCGAGGGAGGGCCAGACGAGCAGTACTTC
TRBV27,.,TRBJ1-1,.,CASSLFGGNTEAFF,TGTGCCAGCAGTTTGTTCGGCGGAAACACTGAAGCTTTCTTT
TRBV28,.,TRBJ2-7,TRBD1,CASNRGPPLFSYEQYF,TGTGCCAGCAACAGGGGGCCCCCTCTTTTTTCCTACGAGCAGTACTTC
TRBV6-6,once,TRBJ2-4,.,CASSYSSGGDIQYF,TGTGCCAGCAGTTACTCGTCAGGGGGGGACATTCAGTACTTC
TRBV7-9,medium-sized,TRBJ1-1,.,CASSLGTDLEAFF,TGTGCCAGCAGCTTAGGGACGGACCTTGAAGCTTTCTTT
TRBV4-3,.,TRBJ2-2,TRBD1,CASSQGQGLGTGELFF,TGCGCCAGCAGCCAAGGACAGGGGTTAGGCACCGGGGAGCTGTTTTTT
TRBV25-1,.,TRBJ1-3,TRBD1,CASSEWTGILGNTIYF,TGTGCCAGCAGTGAATGGACAGGCATCCTAGGAAACACCATATATTTT
TRBV11-2,.,TRBJ1-6,.,CASSSDPIPLGNSPLHF,TGTGCCAGCAGCTCCGACCCCATTCCTCTTGGAAATTCACCCCTCCACTTT
TRBV4-3,.,TRBJ1-2,TRBD1,CASSPGTGINYGYTF,TGCGCCAGCAGCCCCGGGACAGGGATTAACTATGGCTACACCTTC
TRBV7-8,.,TRBJ2-5,.,CASSPLIGRLETQYF,TGTGCCAGCAGCCCCCTCATTGGGAGATTGGAGACCCAGTACTTC
TRBV10-3,once,TRBJ2-2,.,CATQGPHGELFF,TGTGCCACACAGGGTCCCCACGGGGAGCTGTTTTTT
TRBV27,.,TRBJ1-2,TRBD1,CASRSLSGGWYGYTF,TGTGCCAGCAGATCTCTCTCAGGGGGGTGGTATGGCTACACCTTC
TRBV5-4,.,TRBJ1-2,.,CASTLGGSNYGYTF,TGTGCCAGCACCTTAGGGGGGTCGAACTATGGCTACACCTTC
TRBV19,.,TRBJ2-5,.,CASSIDLGLQETQYF,TGTGCCAGTAGTATAGATCTCGGGCTACAAGAGACCCAGTACTTC
TRBV30,.,TRBJ2-7,TRBD2,CAWGAGEEYF,TGTGCCTGGGGTGCGGGGGAGGAGTACTTC
TRBV28,.,TRBJ1-5,.,CASSLLGRSNQPQHF,TGTGCCAGCAGTTTGTTGGGGCGGAGCAATCAGCCCCAGCATTTT
TRBV7-8,.,TRBJ2-1,TRBD1,CASSLAVRDRAKSNEQFF,TGTGCCAGCAGCTTAGCGGTTCGGGACAGGGCCAAGAGCAATGAGCAGTTCTTC
TRBV28,.,TRBJ1-4,.,CASSSLVRGTNEKLFF,TGTGCCAGCAGCTCCTTGGTGCGGGGCACAAATGAAAAACTGTTTTTT
TRBV5-4,.,TRBJ2-1,TRBD1,CASRISGTGDLGGEQFF,TGTGCCAGCAGGATATCCGGGACAGGGGATTTGGGTGGTGAGCAGTTCTTC
TRBV6-1,once,TRBJ2-1,.,CASSEARGVYNEQFF,TGTGCCAGCAGTGAAGCGAGGGGTGTCTACAATGAGCAGTTCTTC
TRBV7-9,.,TRBJ2-5,.,CASRPGQSRETQYF,TGTGCCAGCAGACCTGGACAGTCGCGGGAGACCCAGTACTTC
TRBV9,once,TRBJ2-1,TRBD2,CASSVDSSGPTNEQFF,TGTGCCAGCAGCGTAGACTCTAGCGGACCCACCAATGAGCAGTTCTTC
TRBV5-6,.,TRBJ1-1,.,CASSWGLRNTEAFF,TGTGCCAGCAGCTGGGGACTGCGGAACACTGAAGCTTTCTTT
TRBV7-9,.,TRBJ2-5,.,CASSSWEQETQYF,TGTGCCAGCAGCTCTTGGGAACAAGAGACCCAGTACTTC
TRBV13,.,TRBJ2-7,.,CASSLDRYEQYF,TGTGCCAGCAGCTTAGATCGGTACGAGCAGTACTTC
TRBV10-2,.,TRBJ1-2,TRBD1,CASTTGEGYGYTF,TGCGCCAGCACTACAGGGGAGGGCTATGGCTACACCTTC
TRBV28,.,TRBJ1-2,TRBD1,CASSLIRTGPLLF,TGTGCCAGCAGTTTAATCCGGACAGGGCCCCTATTGTTC
TRBV9,.,TRBJ1-6,.,CASSVGRENSPLHF,TGTGCCAGCAGCGTGGGGAGGGAGAATTCACCCCTCCACTTT
TRBV19,.,TRBJ2-3,.,CASSIRMTFTDTQYF,TGTGCCAGTAGTATAAGGATGACATTCACAGATACGCAGTATTTT
TRBV28,.,TRBJ1-5,.,CASSLAGTGQPQHF,TGTGCCAGCAGTTTAGCAGGTACAGGCCAGCCCCAGCATTTT
TRBV30,.,TRBJ1-1,.,CAWSVGRGGNTEAFF,TGTGCCTGGAGTGTAGGCAGAGGGGGGAACACTGAAGCTTTCTTT
TRBV6-5,.,TRBJ1-5,.,CASSYDRRASNQPQHF,TGTGCCAGCAGTTACGATAGACGGGCAAGCAATCAGCCCCAGCATTTT
TRBV6-6,once,TRBJ1-1,.,CASSPPDRDTEAFF,TGTGCCAGCAGTCCGCCCGACCGGGACACTGAAGCTTTCTTT
TRBV19,few,TRBJ2-5,.,CASSPSGEETQYF,TGTGCCAGTAGCCCTTCAGGGGAAGAGACCCAGTACTTC
TRBV19,.,TRBJ1-3,TRBD1,CASSIWQGDSPSGNTIYF,TGTGCCAGTAGTATCTGGCAGGGGGATTCTCCCTCTGGAAACACCATATATTTT
TRBV13,.,TRBJ2-7,.,CASSSEGGYEQYF,TGTGCCAGCAGCTCGGAGGGCGGCTACGAGCAGTACTTC
TRBV19,.,TRBJ1-1,TRBD1,CASSTSRGGRRTEAFF,TGTGCCAGTAGTACATCCAGGGGGGGAAGAAGGACTGAAGCTTTCTTT
TRBV28,.,TRBJ2-2,.,CASSLGGGELFF,TGTGCCAGCAGCTTAGGTGGCGGGGAGCTGTTTTTT